This T cell receptor (beta chain) was recorded in a study of blood T cells in healthy people across ages. General study findings and limits: Naive T cell percentage showed a strong correlation with the diversity of TCR beta. Roughly linear declines in TCR beta diversity per million T cells occurred with age.

Germline V gene sequence: CDR1 MNHNY, CDR2 SVGAGI (reference sequence). The CDR3 loop spans 12 amino acids. Together with a sample-barcoded 5' primer, a J-beta primer mix was included in a second PCR lasting about 7 to 11 cycles. Each CDR3 protein is one row after TCRdb ran MiXCR on the 5' RACE reads. The sample has roughly 500,000 distinct CDR3 sequences, roughly 28% seen once. This clonotype was seen a few times. Its antigen is as yet unknown. A junction end diverges from the germline sequence, so it may reflect a read error. Researchers collected about 9.7 milliliters of peripheral blood from every single donor. Total RNA was isolated from each sample in quantities of at least 6 micrograms.

What was sequenced was blood. This receptor was taken from a woman aged 65 to 85 in good health. This rearrangement joins TRBV6-6 to TRBJ2-5, with 7 nucleotides matching TRBD1. The CDR3 coding sequence is TGTGCCAGCACAAGACAGGGTGAGACCCTGTACTTC. Its protein is CASTRQGETLYF.